This TCR beta chain was found in a study of control samples from healthy donors and cancer patients. The CDR3 covers 12 residues. Trimming cost V 6 bases and J 6 bases, with 10 bases left between them. CDR1 MNHEY and CDR2 SVGAGI come from the germline V gene. Assay used: immunoSEQ multiplex PCR; TCRdb lists only in-frame clones, some missing. The sample yields about 120,000 clones, 89% seen once. The J gene is TRBJ2-3, the V gene TRBV6-5; tentatively, D is TRBD2 (6 bases). This sequence was found in a man aged 45 to 65 in good health. The sequenced material came from blood. The DNA of the CDR3 is TGTGCCAGCAGCGCTGGGGGGGATACGCAGTATTTT. It codes for CASSAGGDTQYF.